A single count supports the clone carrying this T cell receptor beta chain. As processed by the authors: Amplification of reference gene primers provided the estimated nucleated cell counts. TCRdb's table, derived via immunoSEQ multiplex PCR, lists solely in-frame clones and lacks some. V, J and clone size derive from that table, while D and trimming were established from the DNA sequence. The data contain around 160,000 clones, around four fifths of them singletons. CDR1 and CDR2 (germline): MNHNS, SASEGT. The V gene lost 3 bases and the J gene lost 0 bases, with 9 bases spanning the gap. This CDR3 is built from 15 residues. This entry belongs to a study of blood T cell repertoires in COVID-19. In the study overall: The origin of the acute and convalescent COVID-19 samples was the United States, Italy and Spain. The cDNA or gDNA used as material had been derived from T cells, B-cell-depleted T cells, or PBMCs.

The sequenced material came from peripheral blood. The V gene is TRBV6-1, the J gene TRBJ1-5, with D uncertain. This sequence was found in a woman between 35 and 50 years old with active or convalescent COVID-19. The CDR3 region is CASSEEPLSNQPQHF. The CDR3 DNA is TGTGCCAGCAGTGAGGAGCCGCTTAGCAATCAGCCCCAGCATTTT.